The source of this T cell receptor beta chain is a study of vaccination effects on CD4 cells after COVID-19 (dated 2022 in TCRdb). Regarding the complete study: In the ViraFEST assay, PBMC were stimulated with viral peptide pools, and TCR sequencing was then used to find antigen-specific CD4+ T cell clonotypes based on their expansion. Across the study, the median time from the second dose to post-vaccine sampling was 72 days (range 14 to 241). After vaccination, three convalescent patients were sampled both early (day +14) and late (day +241, +227, +161 respectively). SARS-CoV-2 spike-specific CD4+ TCR repertoires were compared before and after mRNA vaccination in COVID-19 convalescent patients and in infection-naive vaccine recipients. Cultures from other donors in the study were sequenced with the Oncomine TCR Beta short-read assay on an Illumina iSeq 100. The full study included some eleven COVID-19 convalescent patients and a few SARS-CoV-2-naive healthy vaccine recipients. Over 1.5 million PBMC per well were cultured with 10 ug/ml peptides in IMDM containing approximately 4.7% human AB serum, approximately 10 IU/ml IL-2 and gentamicin. Broad study findings and their caveats: Limitations of the study were the small number of convalescent patients and the absence of early post-infection timepoints. Clones induced by infection and clones induced by vaccination both contracted markedly at late timepoints after vaccination, which fits with T cell responses waning over time. Among convalescent patients, the spike-reactive repertoire after vaccination was made up mainly of new vaccine-induced clones that were largely distinct from the clones induced by infection.

Cut back by 0 bases and 2 bases, the V and J ends lie 9 bases apart. Sequences SGDLS (CDR1) and YYNGEE (CDR2) are obtained from the germline V gene. The CDR3 measures 15 amino acids from cysteine to phenylalanine. Of the read, only the CDR3 DNA is kept; its 45 bases are in frame from base 1. Library generation was performed with the immunoSEQ multiplex PCR assay. DNA from the cultured, isolated CD4+ T cells was subjected to TCR beta CDR3 sequencing. Regarding the original processing steps: The analysis removed non-productive TCR sequences, trimmed reads to the CDR3 region, and retained only CDR3s that were 7 or more amino acids long. Antigen-specific clonotypes were identified with the MANAFEST web app by comparing expansion in peptide wells against reference cultures. To be called positive, a clone needed expansion at FDR<0.05 compared with the reference and with all other wells, an odds ratio greater than 5, and a frequency greater than 0.1% in two replicate wells. Clonotypes significantly expanded in SARS-CoV-2 spike wells and in at least one common cold coronavirus spike condition were defined as cross-reactive. Using the stringdist R package, CDR3 similarity was measured by Levenshtein distance, and unrooted trees were constructed with ape in R 3.6.1. TCRdb mirrors the immuneACCESS table, restricted to in-frame sequences. Some clones are absent from its copies; in checked studies, under half trace to an unresolved V gene, and the reason for the others is unknown. V and J calls and clone size follow that table, whereas D and trimming were derived from the DNA. In all, the sample holds tens of thousands of clones, and around 80% of those were seen once. Together, the top ten hold about 3.7% of the sample.

Note on this clone: Its antigen is not yet known. Per-base quality was not reported, and no clone a single base away is much larger than it.

After roughly 11 days of culture, CD4+ T cells were isolated with the EasySep CD4+ T cell isolation kit. PCR-confirmed SARS-CoV-2 infection had occurred in convalescent patients between March and December 2020, before the Alpha, Beta and Delta variants emerged in the United States. Each participant got two doses of an mRNA SARS-CoV-2 vaccine, either BNT162b2 or mRNA-1273. Half of the culture medium was replaced with fresh IL-2-containing medium on days 3 and 7. Unless noted otherwise, every peptide stimulation condition was cultured in triplicate wells. Using Ficoll-Paque Plus gradient centrifugation, PBMC were separated from whole blood and then either used fresh or cryopreserved at -140C. The QIAamp micro DNA kit was used to extract genomic DNA from the cultured CD4+ T cells.

The sample here was CD4+ T cells from PBMCs cultured without peptide, taken after COVID-19 vaccination. Rearrangement joined TRBV9 to TRBJ2-1, and possibly TRBD1, on 6 matching bases. The TCR originated in a human donor who had a prior SARS-CoV-2 infection. Here is the DNA: TGTGCCAGCAGCGTAGTGGGGGCAGCCTACAATGAGCAGTTCTTC. Translated, it reads CASSVVGAAYNEQFF.